This entry concerns a single T cell receptor beta chain. Clones were read by immunoSEQ multiplex PCR, and TCRdb kept only the in-frame ones, dropping some. The table has 250,000 to 350,000 clones, around nine tenths seen once. The data stem from a study of blood T cell repertoires in COVID-19. Across the study: Samples taken during acute and convalescent COVID-19 were collected in the United States, Italy and Spain.

The CDR3 contains 13 residues. Germline V gene sequence: CDR1 MNHEY, CDR2 SVGEGT. V dropped 6 bases and J dropped 5; count of bases not matched to a gene: 4. The specimen sequenced was peripheral blood. This sequence was found in a woman aged 45-60 years with active or convalescent COVID-19. The chain joins TRBV6-2 or TRBV6-3 to TRBJ1-2; 9 bases map to TRBD1. CDR3 coding DNA: TGTGCCAGCAGCCGGGACAGGGTTTATGGCTACACCTTC. It yields the protein CASSRDRVYGYTF.